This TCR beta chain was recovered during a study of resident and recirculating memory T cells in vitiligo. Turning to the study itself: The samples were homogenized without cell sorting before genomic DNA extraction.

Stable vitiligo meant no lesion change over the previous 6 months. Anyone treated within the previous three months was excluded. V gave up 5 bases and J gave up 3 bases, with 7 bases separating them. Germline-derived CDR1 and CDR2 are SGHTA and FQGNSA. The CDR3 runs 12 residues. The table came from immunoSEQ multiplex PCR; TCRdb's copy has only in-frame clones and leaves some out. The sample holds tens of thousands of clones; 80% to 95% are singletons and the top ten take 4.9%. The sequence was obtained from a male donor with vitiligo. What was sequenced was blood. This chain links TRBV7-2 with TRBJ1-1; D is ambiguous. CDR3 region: CASSPLYTEAFF. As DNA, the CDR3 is TGTGCCAGCAGCCCTTTGTACACTGAAGCTTTCTTT.